A single sample is the source of the 9 T cell receptor beta chains below, sequenced in a study of cytomegalovirus exposure and HLA in healthy donors. In the PCR, 60 Vbeta and 13 Jbeta primers were used. Profiling relied on immunoSEQ multiplex PCR, and the TCRdb table lists in-frame clones only, not all of them. The table shows fewer than 150,000 clones, with 60% to 85% occurring only once. Sequenced material: PBMCs. These receptor sequences come from a man between 25 and 39 years old in good health and CMV-seronegative.

This clone has a handful of counts. This chain connects TRBV10-3 to TRBJ2-3; D might be TRBD1 (5 bases). CDR1 and CDR2 (germline): ENHRY, SYGVKD. The CDR3 has 16 residues. The V gene lost 0 bases and the J gene lost 2 bases, with 12 bases spanning the gap. CDR3 nucleotide sequence: TGTGCCATCAGTGAGTCCGGAGCAGGGCTCACAGATACGCAGTATTTT. Encoded protein: CAISESGAGLTDTQYF.

The chain combines TRBV7-9 with TRBJ1-1; weak D call: TRBD1 (5 bases). V shed 2 bases and J shed 0 bases, with 19 bases lying between them. Germline V gene lookup returns CDR1 SEHNR and CDR2 FQNEAQ (reference sequence). This CDR3 contains 18 residues. In nucleotides, the CDR3 is TGTGCCAGCAGCTTATTTTTGGACATCGGAATTTTGAACACTGAAGCTTTCTTT. Translation gives CASSLFLDIGILNTEAFF. The whole variable domain, remainder taken from reference TRBV7-9 and TRBJ1-1, is DTGVSQNPRHKITKRGQNVTFRCDPISEHNRLYWYRQTLGQGPEFLTYFQNEAQLEKSRLLSDRFSAERPKGSFSTLEIQRTEQGDSAMYLCASSLFLDIGILNTEAFFGQGTRLTVV.

The chain carries TRBV4-2 and TRBJ2-3; 9 nucleotides agree with TRBD2. Germline CDR1 reads LGHNA; CDR2 reads YNFKEQ. The V and J ends lost 2 bases and 6 bases, in that order; junction bases with no gene match: 12. This CDR3 region has 17 residues. CDR3 bases: TGTGCCAGCAGCCAATTATCCTGGCGGGAGGGCCCCGATACGCAGTATTTT. Its translation is CASSQLSWREGPDTQYF.

The chain employs TRBV5-4 and TRBJ1-1, with TRBD1 matching over 9 bases. The length of the CDR3 is 13 residues. The V gene's germline CDR1 is SGHNT and CDR2 YYREEE (reference sequence). Losses at the gene ends were 4 bases for V and 6 bases for J; bases not matched to a gene: 4. The CDR3 DNA reads as TGTGCCAGCAGCCAACAGGGGGCGGCTGAAGCTTTCTTT. Translation: CASSQQGAAEAFF.

The chain couples TRBV6-5 to TRBJ1-1; TRBD1 might be the D (5 bases). Deletions cut 8 bases from V and 3 bases from J, with 13 bases between. The CDR3 consists of 13 residues. Germline lookup yields CDR1 MNHEY and CDR2 SVGAGI. CDR3 in DNA: TGTGCCAGCCGCAAAACGGGGGACACTGAAGCTTTCTTT. Translated, it gives CASRKTGDTEAFF.

The CDR3 here is CASSRGQGPVYYEQYF. The CDR3 coding sequence is TGTGCCAGCAGCCGGGGACAGGGGCCGGTTTACTACGAGCAGTACTTC. The chain is built from TRBV7-9 and TRBJ2-7, with 10 nucleotides matching TRBD1. V shed 5 bases and J 3 bases; nucleotides not matched to a gene: 10. The germline CDR1 and CDR2 sequences are SEHNR and FQNEAQ (reference sequence). The CDR3 is 16 residues long.

J is TRBJ2-7 and V is TRBV30, with D unresolved. Trimming cost V 4 bases and J 4 bases, with 11 bases left between them. Germline CDR1 and CDR2: GTSNPN and SVGIG (reference sequence). This CDR3 comprises 12 residues. The CDR3 region has the DNA TGTGCCTGGAATCTGGGCAAGTACGAGCAGTACTTC. Its translation: CAWNLGKYEQYF.

The V call is TRBV27, the J call TRBJ2-7; 7 bases match TRBD1. The junction had 12 bases not matched to a gene; V was cut back by 3 bases and J by 4 bases. CDR3 size: 16 residues. In germline, CDR1 is MNHEY, CDR2 SMNVEV (reference sequence). CDR3 in DNA: TGTGCCAGCAGTTTTTCGACAGGGTTAATTCATTACGAGCAGTACTTC. The encoded protein is CASSFSTGLIHYEQYF.

The chain links TRBV9 to TRBJ2-3; TRBD2 matches 8 bases. This CDR3 is 14 amino acids long. Germline CDR1 SGDLS, CDR2 YYNGEE. Trimming cost V 4 bases and J 0 bases; bases outside gene matches: 1. The chain's CDR3 is CASSWTSSTDTQYF. The CDR3 bases are TGTGCCAGCAGCTGGACTAGCAGCACAGATACGCAGTATTTT.